This is a list of T cell receptor beta chains from one sample in a study of Ad26.COV2.S vaccination and SARS-CoV-2 variants. The method was immunoSEQ multiplex PCR; TCRdb's version includes in-frame clones alone and lacks a portion of them. In the table there are 300,000 to 400,000 clones, around 87% of which are singletons. The sequencing used peripheral blood, collected in a trial of Ad26.COV2.S vaccine versus placebo. These receptors were taken from a person aged 18-65 years who received the Ad26.COV2.S COVID-19 vaccine or a placebo. CDR3s include the opening cysteine and the closing phenylalanine or tryptophan. A D gene is named only where the DNA matches it firmly. Size is stated for part of the rows, as once, few or many counts, or as a class when the clone is expanded.

size,V,J,D,CDR3,DNA
NA,TRBV11-2,TRBJ2-7,NA,CASSFWVNSYEQYF,TGTGCCAGCAGCTTTTGGGTGAACTCCTACGAGCAGTACTTC
once,TRBV7-3,TRBJ2-1,NA,CASSAPGGPYNEQFF,TGTGCCAGCAGCGCCCCCGGGGGACCCTACAATGAGCAGTTCTTC
NA,TRBV5-6,TRBJ2-7,NA,CASSSGEGLDEQYF,TGTGCCAGCAGCTCAGGGGAGGGCCTCGACGAGCAGTACTTC
NA,TRBV3-1/TRBV3-2,TRBJ2-1,NA,CASSQGGAGTVGNEQFF,TGTGCCAGCAGCCAGGGGGGAGCCGGGACAGTAGGCAATGAGCAGTTCTTC
NA,TRBV21-1,TRBJ2-7,NA,CASSKAIPSGGANYEQYF,TGTGCCAGCAGCAAAGCAATCCCTAGCGGGGGGGCCAACTACGAGCAGTACTTC
NA,TRBV13,TRBJ1-5,NA,CASSLGGGRFNQPQHF,TGTGCCAGCAGCTTAGGCGGGGGGCGGTTTAATCAGCCCCAGCATTTT
NA,TRBV6-2/TRBV6-3,TRBJ1-1,NA,CASSIRTVRTTEAFF,TGTGCCAGCAGTATTCGGACCGTTAGGACCACTGAAGCTTTCTTT
NA,TRBV7-2,TRBJ2-7,TRBD1,CASSSQGAREQYF,TGTGCCAGCAGCTCGCAGGGGGCGCGGGAGCAGTACTTC
NA,TRBV12-3/TRBV12-4,TRBJ2-3,NA,CASSFADTQYF,TGTGCCAGCAGTTTTGCAGATACGCAGTATTTT
few,TRBV7-8,TRBJ2-7,NA,CASSSQTDPYEQYF,TGTGCCAGCAGCTCCCAGACAGATCCCTACGAGCAGTACTTC
NA,TRBV24-1,TRBJ1-5,NA,CATSASGGRNQPQHF,TGTGCCACCAGTGCCTCGGGGGGACGCAATCAGCCCCAGCATTTT
NA,TRBV5-4,TRBJ2-7,TRBD1,CASRKTGNEQYF,TGTGCCAGCAGAAAGACAGGGAACGAGCAGTACTTC
NA,TRBV30,TRBJ2-6,TRBD1,CAWTWTGAYSGANVLTF,TGTGCCTGGACTTGGACAGGGGCCTACTCTGGGGCCAACGTCCTGACTTTC
NA,TRBV6-5,TRBJ1-2,NA,CASSYGGGYTF,TGTGCCAGCAGTTACGGGGGAGGCTACACCTTC
NA,TRBV10-3,TRBJ2-7,NA,CAISEVAGRIAYEQYF,TGTGCCATCAGTGAGGTTGCGGGACGGATAGCCTACGAGCAGTACTTC
NA,TRBV20-1,TRBJ1-1,NA,CSPYRATEAFF,TGCAGTCCGTACAGGGCCACTGAAGCTTTCTTT
NA,TRBV7-3,TRBJ2-2,TRBD1,CASSLRPLDRGSAGELFF,TGTGCCAGCAGCTTAAGGCCCTTAGACAGGGGGTCAGCCGGGGAGCTGTTTTTT